The clone carrying this T cell receptor (beta chain) showed up just a few times. Its antigen is unknown. A universal primer site and UMIs were added as TCR cDNA was made by 5'RACE template switching. TCRdb redid the calling of the 5' RACE reads with MiXCR, one entry per CDR3 protein. This sample has 300,000 to 400,000 distinct CDR3 sequences; roughly 7.5% occur once, and the top ten carry 17%. The CDR3 is made up of 15 amino acids. Per the germline V gene, CDR1 is MGHRA and CDR2 is YSYEKL. V lost 4 bases to trimming and J lost 4 bases; unmatched junction nucleotides: 3. This record belongs to a study of T cells after yellow fever vaccination. General study points: Most clones from primary vaccination resurfaced after the booster (96% CD4, 88% CD8). Contaminating bulk clonotypes could be abundant in FACS-sorted repertoires.

The chain is built from TRBV4-1 and TRBJ2-1; 11 bases map to TRBD2. The sequence derives from a man aged 18 to 30 who received the YFV17D yellow fever vaccine. The sequencing used PBMCs, collected around 45 days after the first yellow fever vaccination. CDR3 region: CASSRGTSGYNEQFF. The CDR3 DNA follows: TGCGCCAGCAGCCGCGGGACTAGCGGTTACAATGAGCAGTTCTTC.